The clone carrying this TCR beta chain turned up a few times. Its antigen is unidentified. TCRdb ran MiXCR on the RT-PCR reads and lists one entry per CDR3 protein. This table holds some 640,000 distinct CDR3 sequences, around 14% found once. The sample belongs to a study of response to subunit inactivated influenza vaccine. General study results and limits: Only a handful of new T cells, the authors suggested, are recruited with each seasonal influenza vaccination.

Between the trimmed V and J ends, which lost 1 base and 1 base, there was a span of 8 bases. CDR3 length equals 15 residues. Germline lookup yields CDR1 KGHSH and CDR2 LQKENI. The sample in question was PBMCs from blood, obtained around 15 days before vaccination. This clonotype originated in a man aged 50 or older who received an inactivated influenza vaccine. The chain recombines TRBV18 with TRBJ2-4; D is uncertain. The CDR3: CASSPQVSAKNIQYF. The CDR3, as DNA: TGTGCCAGCTCACCACAGGTTTCCGCCAAAAACATTCAGTACTTC.